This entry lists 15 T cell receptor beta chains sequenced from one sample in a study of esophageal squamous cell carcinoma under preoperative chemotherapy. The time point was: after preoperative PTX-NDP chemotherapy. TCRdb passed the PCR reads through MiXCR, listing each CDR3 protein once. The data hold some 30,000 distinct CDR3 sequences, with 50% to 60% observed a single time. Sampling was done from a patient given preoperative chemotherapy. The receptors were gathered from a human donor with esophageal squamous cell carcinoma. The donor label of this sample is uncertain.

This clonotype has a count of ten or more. CDR3 bases: TGTGCCAGCAGCTTAGCAGGACAGGGCTTCTACAATGAGCAGTTCTTC. The encoded protein is CASSLAGQGFYNEQFF. This chain connects TRBV11-2 to TRBJ2-1, with TRBD1 identical over 8 bases. The V segment lost 1 base and the J segment 3 bases; nucleotides outside the gene matches: 5. This CDR3 comprises 16 residues. Germline V CDR1 and CDR2: SGHAT, FQNNGV.

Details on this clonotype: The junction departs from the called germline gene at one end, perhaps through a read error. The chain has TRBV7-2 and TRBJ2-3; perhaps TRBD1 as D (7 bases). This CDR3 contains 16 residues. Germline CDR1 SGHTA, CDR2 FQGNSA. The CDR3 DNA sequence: TGTGCCAGCGGGGGGCGAGGGGGCGGCGACCAGGATACCCAGTATTTC. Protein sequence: CASGGRGGGDQDTQYF.

CDR3 region: CASSRTSGSTDTQYF. For the CDR3, the DNA is TGTGCCAGCAGTAGGACTAGCGGGAGCACAGATACGCAGTATTTT. This chain uses TRBV12-3 or TRBV12-4 with TRBJ2-3, with 11 bases identical to TRBD2. This CDR3 is 15 amino acids long. The ends lost 5 bases at V and 0 bases at J; junction bases unmatched: 1.

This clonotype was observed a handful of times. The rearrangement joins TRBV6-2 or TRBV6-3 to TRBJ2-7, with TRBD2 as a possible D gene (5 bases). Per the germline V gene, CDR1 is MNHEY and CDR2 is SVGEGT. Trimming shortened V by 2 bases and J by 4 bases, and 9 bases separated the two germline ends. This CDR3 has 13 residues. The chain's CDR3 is CASSYGLAYEQYF. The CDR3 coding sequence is TGTGCCAGCAGTTACGGCCTAGCTTACGAGCAGTACTTC.

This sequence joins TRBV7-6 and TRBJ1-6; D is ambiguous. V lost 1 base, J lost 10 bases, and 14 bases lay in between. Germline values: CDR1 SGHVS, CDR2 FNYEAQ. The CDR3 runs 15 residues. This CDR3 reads CASSLGAGSGSPLHF. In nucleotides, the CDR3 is TGTGCCAGCAGCTTAGGGGCGGGGTCGGGCTCACCCCTCCACTTT.

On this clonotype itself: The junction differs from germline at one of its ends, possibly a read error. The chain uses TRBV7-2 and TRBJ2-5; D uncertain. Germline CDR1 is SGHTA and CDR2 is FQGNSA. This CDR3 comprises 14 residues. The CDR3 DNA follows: TGTGCCAGGGGCTTTGCGGCAGGCCAAGAGTCCCAGTATTTC. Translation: CARGFAAGQESQYF.

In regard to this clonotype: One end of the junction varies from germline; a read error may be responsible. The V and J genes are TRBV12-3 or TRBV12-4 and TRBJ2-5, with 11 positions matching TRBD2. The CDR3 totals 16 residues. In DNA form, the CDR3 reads TGTGCCAGCAGGGCCACTAGCGGGGGTAGCCAAGATACCCAGTATTTC. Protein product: CASRATSGGSQDTQYF.

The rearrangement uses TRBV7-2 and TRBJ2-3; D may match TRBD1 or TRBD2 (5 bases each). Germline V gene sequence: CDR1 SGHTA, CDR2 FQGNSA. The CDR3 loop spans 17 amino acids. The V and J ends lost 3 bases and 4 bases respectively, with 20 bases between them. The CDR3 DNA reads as TGTGCCAGCAGCTTGGGCGCCGGGGCTGTAAAATCAGATACGCAGTATTTT. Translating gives CASSLGAGAVKSDTQYF. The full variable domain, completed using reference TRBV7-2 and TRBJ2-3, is GAGVSQSPSNKVTEKGKDVELRCDPISGHTALYWYRQSLGQGLEFLIYFQGNSAPDKSGLPSDRFSAERTGGSVSTLTIQRTQQEDSAVYLCASSLGAGAVKSDTQYFGPGTRLTVL.

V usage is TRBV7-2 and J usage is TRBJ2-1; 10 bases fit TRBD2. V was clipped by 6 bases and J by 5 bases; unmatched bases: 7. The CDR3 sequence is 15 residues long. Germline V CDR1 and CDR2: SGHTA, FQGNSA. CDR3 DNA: TGTGCCAGCAGGGGGTGGACTAGCGGAGACAATGAGCAGTTCTTC. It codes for CASRGWTSGDNEQFF.

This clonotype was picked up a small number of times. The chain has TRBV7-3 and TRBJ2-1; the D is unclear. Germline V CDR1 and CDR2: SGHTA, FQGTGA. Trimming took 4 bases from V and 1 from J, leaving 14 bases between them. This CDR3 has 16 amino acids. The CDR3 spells CASSSKGAISYNEQFF. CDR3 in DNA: TGTGCCAGCAGCTCTAAAGGTGCTATTTCCTACAATGAGCAGTTCTTC. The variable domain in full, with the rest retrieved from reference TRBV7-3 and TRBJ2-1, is GAGVSQTPSNKVTEKGKYVELRCDPISGHTALYWYRQSLGQGPEFLIYFQGTGAADDSGLPNDRFFAVRPEGSVSTLKIQRTERGDSAVYLCASSSKGAISYNEQFFGPGTRLTVL.

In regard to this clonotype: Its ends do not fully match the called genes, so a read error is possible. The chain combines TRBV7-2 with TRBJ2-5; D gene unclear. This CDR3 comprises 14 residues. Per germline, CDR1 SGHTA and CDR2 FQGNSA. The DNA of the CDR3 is TGTGCCAGCAGCCCGCTAGAAACCACAGAGACCCAGTATTTC. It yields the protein CASSPLETTETQYF.

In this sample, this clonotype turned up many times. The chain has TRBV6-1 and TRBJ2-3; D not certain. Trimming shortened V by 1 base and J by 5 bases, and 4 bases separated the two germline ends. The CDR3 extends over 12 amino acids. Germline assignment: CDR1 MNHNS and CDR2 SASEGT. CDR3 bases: TGTGCCAGCAGTGAAGATGTAGATACGCAGTATTTT. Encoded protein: CASSEDVDTQYF.

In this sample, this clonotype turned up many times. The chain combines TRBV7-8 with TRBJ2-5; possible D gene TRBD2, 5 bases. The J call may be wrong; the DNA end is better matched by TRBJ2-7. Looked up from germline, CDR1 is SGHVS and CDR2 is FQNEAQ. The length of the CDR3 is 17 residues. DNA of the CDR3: TGTGCCAGCAGCTTGCTTCCTGTGTCGGCGGACTTGGGCGAGCAGTACTTC. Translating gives CASSLLPVSADLGEQYF.

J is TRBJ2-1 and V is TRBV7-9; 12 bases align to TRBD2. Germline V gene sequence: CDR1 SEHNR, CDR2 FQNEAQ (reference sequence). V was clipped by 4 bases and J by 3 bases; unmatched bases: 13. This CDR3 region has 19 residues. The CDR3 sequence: CASSSNTPSGRELYNEQFF. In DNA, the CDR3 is TGTGCCAGCAGCTCCAACACACCTAGCGGGAGGGAGCTCTACAATGAGCAGTTCTTC.

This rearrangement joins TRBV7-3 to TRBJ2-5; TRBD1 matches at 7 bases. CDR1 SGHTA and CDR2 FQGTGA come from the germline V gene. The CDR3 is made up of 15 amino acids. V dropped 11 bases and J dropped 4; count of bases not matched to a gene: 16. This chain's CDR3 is CAAGQGGRGTETQYF. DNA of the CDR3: TGTGCCGCGGGCCAAGGGGGCCGTGGCACAGAGACCCAGTACTTC.